The 14 T cell receptor beta chains below all came from one sample that was sequenced in a study of blood T cell repertoires in COVID-19. Profiled with immunoSEQ multiplex PCR; TCRdb holds only in-frame clones, not every one. The data contain 61,000 or so clones, about four fifths of them singletons. The sequencing sample was made of peripheral blood. The receptors were gathered from a woman at least 80 years old with acute or convalescent COVID-19.

The chain combines TRBV5-1 with TRBJ2-3; the D is unclear. Germline values: CDR1 SGHRS, CDR2 YFSETQ. This CDR3 is 15 amino acids long. V lost 1 base and J 0 bases, leaving 9 bases between the germline ends. CDR3 sequence reads: CASSLHTDSTDTQYF. DNA for the CDR3: TGCGCCAGCAGCTTGCACACCGATAGCACAGATACGCAGTATTTT. The variable domain in full, completed from reference TRBV5-1 and TRBJ2-3, reads KAGVTQTPRYLIKTRGQQVTLSCSPISGHRSVSWYQQTPGQGLQFLFEYFSETQRNKGNFPGRFSGRQFSNSRSEMNVSTLELGDSALYLCASSLHTDSTDTQYFGPGTRLTVL.

V gene TRBV29-1 combines with J gene TRBJ2-1; the match to TRBD2 covers 14 bases. This CDR3 region has 17 residues. CDR1 SQVTM and CDR2 ANQGSEA come from the germline V gene. V dropped 8 bases and J dropped 6; count of bases not matched to a gene: 15. In nucleotides, the CDR3 is TGCAGCATCCTCCAACCCCAAGGACTAGCGGGAGGCAATGAGCAGTTCTTC. Its translation: CSILQPQGLAGGNEQFF.

In its sample, this clone ranks as medium-sized. DNA for the CDR3: TGTGCCAGCAGCTTGGCCGGGACACCACATCAGCCCCAGCATTTT. Its protein is CASSLAGTPHQPQHF. This rearrangement joins TRBV11-2 to TRBJ1-5; TRBD1 is a possible D gene (6 bases). Germline loops: CDR1 SGHAT, CDR2 FQNNGV. V was shortened by 3 bases and J by 5 bases, with 14 bases between the two germline ends. The CDR3 runs to 15 residues. The whole variable domain, remainder taken from reference TRBV11-2 and TRBJ1-5, is EAGVAQSPRYKIIEKRQSVAFWCNPISGHATLYWYQQILGQGPKLLIQFQNNGVVDDSQLPKDRFSAERLKGVDSTLKIQPAKLEDSAVYLCASSLAGTPHQPQHFGDGTRLSIL.

On this clone: This same CDR3 is encoded by further DNA sequences in the sample. The V call is TRBV4-3, the J call TRBJ2-3; 8 bases are shared with TRBD2. The CDR3 contains 13 residues. Trimming took 1 base from V and 6 from J; bases not matched to a gene: 0. Germline CDR1 LGHNA, CDR2 YSLEER. This chain's CDR3 is CASSQVAGDTQYF. The CDR3 DNA reads TGCGCCAGCAGCCAAGTAGCGGGGGATACGCAGTATTTT.

V and J are TRBV29-1 and TRBJ2-1; D unclear. Germline CDR1 is SQVTM and CDR2 is ANQGSEA. V was pared by 8 bases and J by 5 bases, with 7 bases between. The CDR3 is 10 amino acids. CDR3 loop: CSTRDNEQFF. In DNA, the CDR3 is TGCAGCACCCGGGACAATGAGCAGTTCTTC.

The V gene is TRBV7-9, the J gene TRBJ1-2, with a weak D call TRBD1 (5 bases). The CDR3 has 13 amino acids. Germline assignment: CDR1 SEHNR and CDR2 FQNEAQ (reference sequence). Deletions cut 0 bases from V and 4 bases from J, with 6 bases between. CDR3 sequence reads: CASSLAGGYGYTF. CDR3 nucleotide sequence: TGTGCCAGCAGCTTAGCGGGGGGCTATGGCTACACCTTC.

The gene calls are TRBV5-1 and TRBJ2-2; 7 bases are a match to TRBD1. Germline lookup yields CDR1 SGHRS and CDR2 YFSETQ. The CDR3 runs to 15 residues. J lost 4 bases, V lost 7 bases, and 10 bases had no gene match. The CDR3 region has the DNA TGCGCCAGCTCGGCGACAGGGACGGGCACCGGGGAGCTGTTTTTT. Translating gives CASSATGTGTGELFF.

V is TRBV6-1 and J is TRBJ2-3; 8 nucleotides agree with TRBD2. Germline V gene data show CDR1 as MNHNS and CDR2 as SASEGT. The CDR3 runs to 18 residues. J was trimmed by 4 bases and V by 4 bases; bases with no gene match: 16. CDR3 in amino acids: CASSASWTPRGGADTQYF. The CDR3 DNA is TGTGCCAGCAGTGCTAGTTGGACTCCCCGGGGGGGAGCAGATACGCAGTATTTT.

The V call is TRBV14, the J call TRBJ1-1; D gene unclear. CDR3 length equals 13 residues. CDR1 is SGHDN, CDR2 FVKESK, per germline. Trimming cost V 1 base and J 5 bases, with 8 bases left between them. The CDR3 bases are TGTGCCAGCAGCCAAGCCCCAACAACTGAAGCTTTCTTT. As protein: CASSQAPTTEAFF.

The chain couples TRBV9 to TRBJ1-3; no definite D call. This CDR3 is 22 amino acids long. The V gene's germline CDR1 is SGDLS and CDR2 YYNGEE. The V end was cut by 4 bases, the J end by 0 bases, with 32 bases between. CDR3 loop: CASSPRTPSPFSSASSGNTIYF. The DNA of the CDR3 is TGTGCCAGCAGCCCCAGAACCCCCTCCCCGTTTAGCAGTGCCTCCTCTGGAAACACCATATATTTT.

The V call is TRBV3-1 (or the pseudogene TRBV3-2), the J call TRBJ1-1; weak D call: TRBD1 (6 bases). This CDR3 is built from 15 residues. V was trimmed by 6 bases and J by 0 bases, leaving 14 bases between them. The V gene's germline CDR1 is LGHDT and CDR2 YNNKEL (reference sequence). The CDR3 sequence is CASSLRGGMNTEAFF. CDR3 sequence (DNA): TGTGCCAGCAGTTTACGCGGGGGCATGAACACTGAAGCTTTCTTT.

This clone was seen only a few times. The chain is built from TRBV15 and TRBJ1-2, with 8 positions matching TRBD1. Per germline, CDR1 LNHNV and CDR2 YYDKDF (reference sequence). The length of the CDR3 is 16 residues. J was trimmed by 4 bases and V by 1 base; bases with no gene match: 8. CDR3 DNA: TGTGCCACCAGCAGAGGGACAGGGACAGAAGGCTATGGCTACACCTTC. This translates into CATSRGTGTEGYGYTF.

The CDR3 protein is CASSSSHNEQFF. CDR3 in DNA: TGTGCCAGCAGCTCCTCTCACAATGAGCAGTTCTTC. The chain employs TRBV11-2 and TRBJ2-1; D unresolved. Germline values: CDR1 SGHAT, CDR2 FQNNGV. Trimming removed 4 bases at V and 5 bases at J, with 6 bases between. The CDR3 contains 12 residues. Based on the CDR3 plus reference TRBV11-2 and TRBJ2-1, the full variable domain is EAGVAQSPRYKIIEKRQSVAFWCNPISGHATLYWYQQILGQGPKLLIQFQNNGVVDDSQLPKDRFSAERLKGVDSTLKIQPAKLEDSAVYLCASSSSHNEQFFGPGTRLTVL.

The chain uses TRBV6-2 or TRBV6-3 and TRBJ1-1; 7 bases fit TRBD1. This CDR3 region has 15 residues. Germline V gene lookup returns CDR1 MNHEY and CDR2 SVGEGT. J lost 4 bases, V lost 4 bases, and 9 bases had no gene match. The CDR3 region has the DNA TGTGCCAGCAGTTCACAGGGGATTGGATTCACTGAAGCTTTCTTT. It yields the protein CASSSQGIGFTEAFF.